This T cell receptor beta chain was documented in a study of spatial heterogeneity in lung cancer. Study-wide context: More than eight raw reads, on average, carried each unique TCR and UMI combination. Findings and caveats of the study: Mutation counts in tumors were tracked by counts of expanded intratumoral alpha and beta TCRs. Approximate estimated coverage of tumor T cells amounted to around 6.3% for alpha and 13% for beta chains.

TCRdb re-derived calls from the 5' RACE reads in MiXCR, one entry per CDR3 protein. The sample holds roughly 18,000 distinct CDR3 sequences, roughly 6% seen once. Noted time point: sample taken at primary tumor resection. Just over 70 TRACERx patients with early, untreated non-small cell lung cancer donated samples. Whole RNA from tumor, nontumor lung or frozen PBMC was sequenced unsorted. About this clonotype: Its antigen is unknown.

V was pared by 5 bases and J by 7 bases, with 15 bases between. The germline V gene has CDR1 MDHEN and CDR2 SYDVKM. This CDR3 is built from 13 residues. The chain couples TRBV28 to TRBJ2-7, with D unresolved. The receptor's source is a female donor with early-stage non-small cell lung cancer. The sample here was lung tumor tissue, taken at surgery. The CDR3 here is CASSLPGPPEQYF. DNA of the CDR3: TGTGCCAGCAGTCTCCCGGGCCCCCCTGAGCAGTACTTC. Full variable domain (outside the CDR3, taken from reference TRBV28 and TRBJ2-7): DVKVTQSSRYLVKRTGEKVFLECVQDMDHENMFWYRQDPGLGLRLIYFSYDVKMKEKGDIPEGYSVSREKKERFSLILESASTNQTSMYLCASSLPGPPEQYFGPGTRLTVT.